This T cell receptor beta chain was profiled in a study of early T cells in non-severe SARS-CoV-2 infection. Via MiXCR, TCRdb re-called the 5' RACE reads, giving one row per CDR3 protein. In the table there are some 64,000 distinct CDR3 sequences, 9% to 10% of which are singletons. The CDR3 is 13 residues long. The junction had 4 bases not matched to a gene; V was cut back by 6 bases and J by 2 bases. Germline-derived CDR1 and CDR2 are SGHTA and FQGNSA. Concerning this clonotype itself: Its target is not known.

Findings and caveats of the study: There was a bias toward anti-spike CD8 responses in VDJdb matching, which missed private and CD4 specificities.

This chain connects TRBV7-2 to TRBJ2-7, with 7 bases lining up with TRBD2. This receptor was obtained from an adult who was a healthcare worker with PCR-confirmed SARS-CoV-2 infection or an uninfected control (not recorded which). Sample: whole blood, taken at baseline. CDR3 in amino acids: CASRGTITYEQYF. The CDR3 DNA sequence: TGTGCCAGCAGGGGGACTATCACCTACGAGCAGTACTTC.